This T cell receptor (beta chain) was recovered during a study of T cell changes during pregnancy in multiple sclerosis. Using immunoSEQ multiplex PCR, the repertoire was profiled, and TCRdb retains in-frame clones only, with some absent. The sample contains over 45,000 clones, more than 85% of which appear only once. Unmatched junction bases numbered 4, after V lost 2 bases and J lost 5 bases. There are 15 residues in the CDR3. Looked up from germline, CDR1 is MDHEN and CDR2 is SYDVKM. This chain links TRBV28 with TRBJ2-7, with TRBD1 matching over 12 bases. Source: peripheral blood, taken in the third trimester of pregnancy. The TCR sequence derives from a female donor in good health, enrolled as a control in a pregnancy study. The CDR3 loop is CASSLRGQGAHEQYF. CDR3 DNA sequence: TGTGCCAGCAGTTTACGGGGACAGGGGGCCCACGAGCAGTACTTC.